One sample yielded the 27 T cell receptor beta chains listed below, sequenced in a study of T cell changes during pregnancy in multiple sclerosis. TCRdb's copy holds only in-frame clones and misses some; the assay was immunoSEQ multiplex PCR. The sample yields more than 65,000 clones, about 90% seen once. This specimen consisted of CD4+ T cells from peripheral blood mononuclear cells, obtained before pregnancy. Source of these receptors: a female donor with multiple sclerosis, enrolled in a pregnancy study.

CDR3 in amino acids: CASTKDSSYGYTF. In nucleotides, the CDR3 is TGTGCCAGCACCAAGGACAGTTCCTATGGCTACACCTTC. The V and J genes are TRBV6-5 and TRBJ1-2; weak D call: TRBD1 (6 bases). The CDR3 runs 13 residues. Deletions cut 7 bases from V and 4 bases from J, with 13 bases between. Germline lookup yields CDR1 MNHEY and CDR2 SVGAGI.

The chain joins TRBV29-1 to TRBJ2-1; TRBD2 matches 7 bases. The junction had 0 bases not matched to a gene; V was cut back by 1 base and J by 9 bases. The germline gives CDR1 SQVTM, CDR2 ANQGSEA. This CDR3 comprises 11 residues. CDR3 nucleotide sequence: TGCAGCGTTGAAGGCGGGGGTGAGCAGTTCTTC. Its protein product is CSVEGGGEQFF.

This clone was recorded once. This chain joins TRBV2 and TRBJ2-1, with 7 bases matching TRBD1. Trimming took 7 bases from V and 11 from J; bases not matched to a gene: 5. Germline V gives CDR1 SNHLY, CDR2 FYNNEI. The CDR3 runs to 11 residues. The CDR3 DNA follows: TGTGCCAGCATAAGACAGGGCCAGCAGTTCTTC. Its protein is CASIRQGQQFF.

This clone came up a few times. V and J are TRBV27 and TRBJ1-6, with D unresolved. Trimming removed 1 base from V and 0 bases from J, with 13 bases in between. CDR1 MNHEY and CDR2 SMNVEV come from the germline V gene (reference sequence). The length of the CDR3 is 18 residues. CDR3: CASSLFAGESSYNSPLHF. Written as DNA, the CDR3 is TGTGCCAGCAGTTTATTCGCAGGCGAGAGCTCCTATAATTCACCCCTCCACTTT.

The chain couples TRBV7-3 to TRBJ2-1; D remains unclear. V was trimmed by 0 bases and J by 2 bases, leaving 2 bases between them. Germline loops: CDR1 SGHTA, CDR2 FQGTGA. This CDR3 contains 13 residues. CDR3 sequence reads: CASSLTTYNEQFF. The CDR3 nucleotides are TGTGCCAGCAGCTTAACTACCTACAATGAGCAGTTCTTC.

V and J are TRBV7-7 and TRBJ1-4; 7 nucleotides line up with TRBD1. The V segment lost 5 bases and the J segment 7 bases; nucleotides outside the gene matches: 28. This CDR3 region has 21 residues. Per germline, CDR1 SSHAT and CDR2 FNYEAQ (reference sequence). Here the CDR3 DNA reads TGTGCCAGCAGCCCTACCAACCGGGGTCCCAACAGGGGCTTTTCTACTGAAAAACTGTTTTTT. As protein: CASSPTNRGPNRGFSTEKLFF.

J is TRBJ2-1 and V is TRBV9, with 9 bases identical to TRBD2. CDR1 and CDR2 from the germline V gene are SGDLS and YYNGEE. With 0 bases clipped from V and 0 bases from J, the junction kept 7 bases outside the gene matches. This CDR3 region has 18 residues. The CDR3 is CASSVGLAGPSSYNEQFF. CDR3 nucleotide sequence: TGTGCCAGCAGCGTAGGCCTAGCGGGACCGAGCTCCTACAATGAGCAGTTCTTC.

This chain connects TRBV27 to TRBJ2-1, with 7 bases aligning to TRBD1. V was pared by 7 bases and J by 7 bases, with 7 bases of the junction left unmatched. The CDR3 covers 13 residues. From germline, CDR1 is MNHEY and CDR2 SMNVEV (reference sequence). This CDR3 reads CASTRQGSNEQFF. CDR3 DNA: TGTGCCAGCACTAGACAGGGAAGTAATGAGCAGTTCTTC.

The chain recombines TRBV4-3 with TRBJ1-4; D possibly corresponds to TRBD1 (6 bases). The CDR3 sequence is 16 residues long. Trimming pared 7 bases from V and 3 bases from J, leaving 18 bases between. The germline CDR1 and CDR2 sequences are LGHNA and YSLEER. The CDR3 sequence is CASKQGAVSANEKLFF. The DNA of the CDR3 is TGCGCCAGCAAACAGGGAGCTGTATCCGCTAATGAAAAACTGTTTTTT.

V gene TRBV5-6 combines with J gene TRBJ2-2; 8 bases agree with TRBD1. The CDR3 sequence is 15 residues long. Germline loops: CDR1 SGHDT, CDR2 YYEEEE. The junction had 1 base not matched to a gene; V was cut back by 0 bases and J by 3 bases. CDR3 sequence: CASSLDRGYTGELFF. The CDR3 region has the DNA TGTGCCAGCAGCTTGGACAGGGGGTACACCGGGGAGCTGTTTTTT. The variable domain in full, with the rest retrieved from reference TRBV5-6 and TRBJ2-2, is DAGVTQSPTHLIKTRGQQVTLRCSPKSGHDTVSWYQQALGQGPQFIFQYYEEEERQRGNFPDRFSGHQFPNYSSELNVNALLLGDSALYLCASSLDRGYTGELFFGEGSRLTVL.

The chain employs TRBV2 and TRBJ2-2; D may be TRBD1 (6 bases). Germline CDR1 is SNHLY and CDR2 is FYNNEI. V shed 3 bases and J shed 6 bases, with 17 bases lying between them. CDR3 length: 16 amino acids. CDR3 bases: TGTGCCAGCAGTGACCGGAGTGGGGGCATCGCCGGGGAGCTGTTTTTT. It is translated as CASSDRSGGIAGELFF.

The rearrangement links TRBV4-2 to TRBJ1-2; D might be TRBD1 (6 bases). Germline-derived CDR1 and CDR2 are LGHNA and YNFKEQ. This CDR3 region has 13 residues. V lost 6 bases, J lost 7 bases, and 15 bases lay in between. The CDR3 region has the DNA TGTGCCAGCAGATCGAAACAGGGTTCTGGCTACACCTTC. Translation: CASRSKQGSGYTF.

The J gene is TRBJ1-4, the V gene TRBV19; no clear D. The ends were cut back, 5 bases at V and 0 bases at J, with 10 bases in the middle. Germline CDR1 is LNHDA and CDR2 is SQIVND (reference sequence). The length of the CDR3 is 15 residues. CDR3 sequence: CASSPDTATNEKLFF. Here the CDR3 DNA reads TGTGCCAGTAGTCCTGACACTGCAACTAATGAAAAACTGTTTTTT.

This chain uses TRBV4-2 with TRBJ1-3; tentative D call: TRBD1 (5 bases). CDR1 LGHNA and CDR2 YNFKEQ come from the germline V gene. The CDR3 covers 16 residues. The germline V and J ends were trimmed by 4 bases and 0 bases, with 13 bases remaining between them. CDR3 loop: CASSPQGDLSGNTIYF. CDR3 nucleotide sequence: TGTGCCAGCAGCCCCCAAGGGGATCTCTCTGGAAACACCATATATTTT.

The rearrangement uses TRBV5-8 and TRBJ1-1; 8 nucleotides align to TRBD1. CDR1 is SGHTS, CDR2 YDEGEE, per germline. This CDR3 is built from 16 residues. Trimming at V came to 5 bases and at J to 5 bases, leaving 14 bases not matched to a gene. CDR3 sequence: CASRDYRGAIGTEAFF. CDR3 in DNA: TGTGCCAGCAGAGATTACAGGGGGGCGATCGGTACTGAAGCTTTCTTT. Variable domain in full (rest from reference TRBV5-8 and TRBJ1-1): EAGVTQSPTHLIKTRGQQATLRCSPISGHTSVYWYQQALGLGLQFLLWYDEGEERNRGNFPPRFSGRQFPNYSSELNVNALELEDSALYLCASRDYRGAIGTEAFFGQGTRLTVV.

About this clone: The limits of the CDR3 on the DNA are not certain, so only TCRdb's listed CDR3 is given. The J gene is TRBJ2-2, the V gene TRBV5-4; the table's D call of TRBD2 was not tested on the DNA. The CDR3 totals 16 residues, both ends included. Germline assignment: CDR1 SGHNT and CDR2 YYREEE (reference sequence). The CDR3 spells CASSFGPGVGTGELFF.

This rearrangement joins TRBV19 to TRBJ2-3; D unclear. CDR1 LNHDA and CDR2 SQIVND come from the germline V gene (reference sequence). V lost 3 bases and J 4 bases, leaving 5 bases between the germline ends. The CDR3 extends over 12 amino acids. Written as DNA, the CDR3 is TGTGCCAGTAGTATTTTCGCAGATACGCAGTATTTT. Amino acid sequence: CASSIFADTQYF.

The chain carries TRBV25-1 and TRBJ2-1, with D perhaps TRBD1 (6 bases). This CDR3 contains 13 residues. CDR1 and CDR2 from the germline V gene are MGHDK and SYGVNS. Trimming shortened V by 6 bases and J by 4 bases, and 10 bases separated the two germline ends. In nucleotides, the CDR3 is TGTGCCAGCAGCTGGGGGCATTACAATGAGCAGTTCTTC. Protein: CASSWGHYNEQFF.

This chain links TRBV11-3 with TRBJ1-3; D call uncertain. Germline CDR1 reads SGHNT; CDR2 reads YENEEA. The CDR3 sequence is 13 residues long. V lost 6 bases and J 0 bases, leaving 6 bases between the germline ends. The CDR3: CASSQVSGNTIYF. For the CDR3, the DNA is TGTGCCAGCAGTCAGGTCTCTGGAAACACCATATATTTT.

This sequence joins TRBV5-3 and TRBJ2-5; 8 nucleotides agree with TRBD2. TRBV5-3 is an open reading frame whose function is uncertain. This CDR3 region has 16 residues. Unmatched junction bases numbered 13, after V lost 4 bases and J lost 5 bases. The CDR3 protein is CARSPGGAGAEETQYF. CDR3 DNA sequence: TGTGCCAGAAGCCCGGGAGGGGCAGGGGCGGAGGAGACCCAGTACTTC.

The rearrangement links TRBV30 to TRBJ2-5; perhaps TRBD1 as D (5 bases). Germline values: CDR1 GTSNPN, CDR2 SVGIG (reference sequence). The CDR3 is made up of 13 amino acids. Trimming removed 0 bases at V and 4 bases at J, with 9 bases between. CDR3 sequence (DNA): TGTGCCTGGAGTGTAAGGACAAGAGAGACCCAGTACTTC. It codes for CAWSVRTRETQYF.

This chain joins TRBV7-8 and TRBJ2-5; perhaps TRBD2 as D (5 bases). Trimming removed 5 bases from V and 9 bases from J, with 19 bases in between. From germline, CDR1 is SGHVS and CDR2 FQNEAQ. The CDR3 length is 14 residues. The CDR3, as DNA: TGTGCCAGCAGCCCCACGGGCCCGGACGGGGCCCAGTACTTC. Translation gives CASSPTGPDGAQYF.

The chain combines TRBV5-1 with TRBJ2-2, with D maybe TRBD2 (6 bases). The V gene lost 0 bases and the J gene lost 1 base, with 10 bases spanning the gap. The CDR3 contains 16 residues. CDR1 is SGHRS, CDR2 YFSETQ, per germline. The CDR3: CASSLGRGVNTGELFF. DNA for the CDR3: TGCGCCAGCAGCTTGGGGCGGGGCGTGAACACCGGGGAGCTGTTTTTT. The whole variable domain, remainder taken from reference TRBV5-1 and TRBJ2-2, is KAGVTQTPRYLIKTRGQQVTLSCSPISGHRSVSWYQQTPGQGLQFLFEYFSETQRNKGNFPGRFSGRQFSNSRSEMNVSTLELGDSALYLCASSLGRGVNTGELFFGEGSRLTVL.

This clone was observed a few times. The J gene is TRBJ1-1, the V gene TRBV20-1, with D unclear. Trimming removed 6 bases at V and 6 bases at J, with 11 bases between. The CDR3 covers 11 residues. Looked up from germline, CDR1 is DFQATT and CDR2 is SNEGSKA (reference sequence). The DNA of the CDR3 is TGCAGTGCGAGACGAGGCGCTGAAGCTTTCTTT. Amino acids: CSARRGAEAFF.

This sequence joins TRBV28 and TRBJ2-7, with 7 nucleotides matching TRBD2. V was clipped by 3 bases and J by 3 bases; unmatched bases: 8. This CDR3 has 15 residues. Per the germline V gene, CDR1 is MDHEN and CDR2 is SYDVKM. Here the CDR3 DNA reads TGTGCCAGCAGTTTCGGGGGGACTTCTAGCTACGAGCAGTACTTC. Translated, it gives CASSFGGTSSYEQYF.

This chain links TRBV5-1 with TRBJ1-1; D is uncertain. This CDR3 contains 14 residues. Trimming left V 4 bases short and J 1 base short, with 11 bases between. The germline CDR1 and CDR2 sequences are SGHRS and YFSETQ. The CDR3 DNA reads TGCGCCAGCAGCACTGACACCCCGAACACTGAAGCTTTCTTT. Translated, it gives CASSTDTPNTEAFF.

This chain connects TRBV12-5 to TRBJ2-1; no reliable D call. The germline gives CDR1 LGHNT, CDR2 FRNRAP. This CDR3 comprises 14 residues. Trimming took off 5 bases at V and 3 bases at J, with 11 bases between the two ends. The CDR3 DNA reads TGTGCTAGTGGTCGGAGCGAAAACTACAATGAGCAGTTCTTC. Its protein is CASGRSENYNEQFF.